The following is a T cell receptor (beta chain) sequence with its context. Its matching antigen is unknown. Recipients were bled about 28 days pretransplant and at posttransplant days 30, 100, 180. The length of the CDR3 is 13 residues. V dropped 6 bases and J dropped 3 bases, with 11 bases sitting between them. CDR1 and CDR2 (germline): MNHNS, SASEGT. The sample originates from a study of T cell clonotyping in hematopoietic cell transplantation. Study observations and caveats: Broader posttransplant TCR repertoire diversity was predicted by graft donor and pretransplant recipient Inverse Simpson Index values.

Some clones are missing from TCRdb's copy, which holds only in-frame ones; the method was immunoSEQ multiplex PCR. The repertoire holds roughly 30,000 clones, with 80% to 95% as singletons. This sample comprised PBMCs, obtained 100 days after allogeneic stem cell transplant. The V and J genes are TRBV6-1 and TRBJ1-2, with D uncertain. The receptor's source is a female patient in her fifties or sixties who had an allogeneic stem cell transplant from a related donor, so the T cells may come from the graft donor. Some clones in this sample may be carry-over from other donors' samples. CDR3 DNA: TGTGCCAGCAGCCCGGCCCAGGACTATGGCTACACCTTC. As protein: CASSPAQDYGYTF.